The 8 T cell receptor beta chains below come from one sample, sequenced in a study of cytomegalovirus exposure and HLA in healthy donors. 13 Jbeta primers and 60 Vbeta primers were used for the PCR. Profiled with immunoSEQ multiplex PCR; TCRdb holds only in-frame clones, not every one. Of more than 50,000 clones in the sample, more than 70% were seen once. Source material: PBMCs. Receptors were obtained from a man over 45 in good health and CMV-seropositive.

As for this clone: A far larger clone is only one base removed, so a read error is likely. The V gene is TRBV7-3, the J gene TRBJ2-5; a possible D gene is TRBD1 (5 bases). The V end lost 8 bases, the J end lost 13 bases, and 23 bases lay between the germline ends. Germline lookup yields CDR1 SGHTA and CDR2 FQGTGA. There are 13 residues in the CDR3. In DNA form, the CDR3 reads TGTGCCAGCCGCCAAAGGGGATTAAACCGATGGTACTTC. Encoded protein: CASRQRGLNRWYF.

V is TRBV5-1 and J is TRBJ1-2, with TRBD1 identical over 10 bases. The CDR3 length is 15 residues. With V trimmed by 1 base and J by 6 bases, 6 bases remained unmatched. The V gene's germline CDR1 is SGHRS and CDR2 YFSETQ. CDR3 nucleotide sequence: TGCGCCAGCAGCTTGAATTTCGGGACAGGGGATGGCTACACCTTC. Its translation is CASSLNFGTGDGYTF.

The chain couples TRBV13 to TRBJ1-1; D may be TRBD1 (5 bases). Germline V gene data show CDR1 as PRHDT and CDR2 as FYEKMQ (reference sequence). The CDR3 totals 15 residues. Trimming removed 7 bases at V and 1 base at J, with 16 bases between. CDR3 DNA sequence: TGTGCCAGCACCAGGGCGAGGTCAGGGAACACTGAAGCTTTCTTT. Translated, it gives CASTRARSGNTEAFF.

The rearrangement uses TRBV19 and TRBJ2-7; the match to TRBD2 covers 8 bases. Per the germline V gene, CDR1 is LNHDA and CDR2 is SQIVND (reference sequence). J gave up 0 bases and V 5 bases, and 9 bases lay outside the gene matches. The CDR3 has 16 amino acids. This CDR3 reads CASSSLERGFSYEQYF. The CDR3 DNA follows: TGTGCCAGTAGTTCCCTTGAGCGGGGGTTCTCCTACGAGCAGTACTTC.

The chain joins TRBV5-1 to TRBJ1-2, with 10 nucleotides matching TRBD1. V dropped 0 bases and J dropped 2; count of bases not matched to a gene: 1. The CDR3 runs 15 residues. Germline V CDR1 and CDR2: SGHRS, YFSETQ. CDR3 nucleotides: TGCGCCAGCAGCTTGGAGGGACAGGGGAACTATGGCTACACCTTC. This gives the protein CASSLEGQGNYGYTF. The variable domain in full, with the rest retrieved from reference TRBV5-1 and TRBJ1-2, is KAGVTQTPRYLIKTRGQQVTLSCSPISGHRSVSWYQQTPGQGLQFLFEYFSETQRNKGNFPGRFSGRQFSNSRSEMNVSTLELGDSALYLCASSLEGQGNYGYTFGSGTRLTVV.

This clone showed up just once. The chain has TRBV2 and TRBJ2-7; 7 bases are a match to TRBD2. In germline, CDR1 is SNHLY, CDR2 FYNNEI. The CDR3 runs to 13 residues. The V segment lost 6 bases and the J segment 1 base; nucleotides outside the gene matches: 3. CDR3 loop: CASRRGTSYEQYF. The CDR3 nucleotides are TGTGCCAGCAGGCGGGGGACGTCCTACGAGCAGTACTTC.

This clone occurred once. The chain couples TRBV13 to TRBJ2-5; TRBD2 matches 8 bases. Germline V gene lookup returns CDR1 PRHDT and CDR2 FYEKMQ (reference sequence). Trimming at V came to 2 bases and at J to 5 bases, leaving 7 bases not matched to a gene. The CDR3 sequence is 15 residues long. This chain's CDR3 is CASSLSRGGWETQYF. CDR3 nucleotide sequence: TGTGCCAGCAGCTTAAGTCGGGGGGGCTGGGAGACCCAGTACTTC.

This clone came up a few times. This chain uses TRBV2 with TRBJ2-7; D perhaps matches TRBD1 (6 bases). V gave up 6 bases and J gave up 2 bases, with 14 bases separating them. The CDR3 runs 14 residues. Germline-derived CDR1 and CDR2 are SNHLY and FYNNEI. CDR3 coding DNA: TGTGCCAGCAGCGGACAGTTACGGGCCTACGAGCAGTACTTC. Amino acid sequence: CASSGQLRAYEQYF. The full variable domain, in which reference TRBV2 and TRBJ2-7 provide the parts outside the CDR3, is EPEVTQTPSHQVTQMGQEVILRCVPISNHLYFYWYRQILGQKVEFLVSFYNNEISEKSEIFDDQFSVERPDGSNFTLKIRSTKLEDSAMYFCASSGQLRAYEQYFGPGTRLTVT.